This T cell receptor beta chain came from a study of patients and donors after allogeneic stem cell transplantation. The germline V and J ends were trimmed by 6 bases and 0 bases, with 6 bases remaining between them. This CDR3 is 14 amino acids long. One entry per CDR3 protein, called by TCRdb with MiXCR from the RT-PCR reads. This table holds about 160,000 distinct CDR3 sequences, 24% found once. The TCR sequence derives from a human donor who was either an allogeneic HSCT recipient or a stem cell or donor lymphocyte infusion donor (not recorded which). It is not recorded whose cells these are; they may come from a transplant donor. The chain links TRBV12-3 or TRBV12-4 to TRBJ1-6; no definite D call. Sequenced: blood, either unsorted or a sorted T cell fraction (not recorded which). CDR3 region: CASREISYNSPLHF. Here the CDR3 DNA reads TGTGCCAGCAGGGAGATCTCCTATAATTCACCCCTCCACTTT.